Presented here are 30 T cell receptor beta chains from one specimen sequenced in a study of T cell changes during pregnancy in multiple sclerosis. Libraries were prepared by immunoSEQ multiplex PCR; TCRdb keeps only in-frame clonotypes and omits some of them. Among 30,000 to 45,000 clones listed, almost 95% were seen once. Sequenced: PBMCs (not recorded whether the cells were cultured). The receptor source for this set is a female donor with multiple sclerosis, enrolled in a pregnancy study.

The CDR3 bases are TGTGCCAGCAGTGCGAGCGGAGACGGGGTAAATGAGCAGTTCTTC. Translating it yields CASSASGDGVNEQFF. The chain links TRBV6-4 to TRBJ2-1; tentative D call: TRBD2 (5 bases). V was clipped by 4 bases and J by 7 bases, with 17 bases between them. The CDR3 sequence is 15 residues long. CDR1 MRHNA and CDR2 SNTAGT come from the germline V gene.

The CDR3 region is CASSEGAHTEAFF. In DNA form, the CDR3 reads TGTGCCAGCAGCGAGGGGGCTCACACTGAAGCTTTCTTT. V gene TRBV6-1 combines with J gene TRBJ1-1, with 7 bases lining up with TRBD1. Germline values: CDR1 MNHNS, CDR2 SASEGT. Trimming removed 6 bases from V and 3 bases from J; junction bases left unmatched: 4. This CDR3 has 13 amino acids.

The chain recombines TRBV5-1 with TRBJ1-2; no clear D gene. Trimming pared 2 bases from V and 8 bases from J, leaving 13 bases between. This CDR3 comprises 13 residues. Germline CDR1 SGHRS, CDR2 YFSETQ. Here the CDR3 reads CASSFTGEEGYTF. DNA of the CDR3: TGCGCCAGCAGCTTTACGGGAGAGGAGGGCTACACCTTC. Filled out from reference TRBV5-1 and TRBJ1-2, the complete variable domain reads KAGVTQTPRYLIKTRGQQVTLSCSPISGHRSVSWYQQTPGQGLQFLFEYFSETQRNKGNFPGRFSGRQFSNSRSEMNVSTLELGDSALYLCASSFTGEEGYTFGSGTRLTVV.

This clone was seen only once. The gene calls are TRBV7-6 and TRBJ2-1, with a weak D call TRBD2 (6 bases). This CDR3 spans 14 amino acids. The ends were cut back, 2 bases at V and 1 base at J, with 6 bases in the middle. Germline values: CDR1 SGHVS, CDR2 FNYEAQ. Here the CDR3 reads CASSLSGSYNEQFF. CDR3 nucleotides: TGTGCCAGCAGCTTAAGCGGGTCCTACAATGAGCAGTTCTTC.

The chain links TRBV2 to TRBJ2-3, with unresolved D. With 3 bases removed from V and 2 bases from J, the gap between germline ends came to 9 bases. The CDR3 totals 14 residues. Germline loops: CDR1 SNHLY, CDR2 FYNNEI. The CDR3 sequence: CASSETTITDTQYF. In nucleotides, the CDR3 is TGTGCCAGCAGTGAGACAACTATCACAGATACGCAGTATTTT.

The J gene is TRBJ2-5, the V gene TRBV19; 8 bases match TRBD2. V dropped 1 base and J dropped 4; count of bases not matched to a gene: 2. The CDR3 length is 14 residues. In germline, CDR1 is LNHDA, CDR2 SQIVND (reference sequence). In DNA, the CDR3 is TGTGCCAGTAGTATAGCGGGAGGGCCAGAGACCCAGTACTTC. It is translated as CASSIAGGPETQYF. The complete variable domain, with remaining parts taken from reference TRBV19 and TRBJ2-5, reads DGGITQSPKYLFRKEGQNVTLSCEQNLNHDAMYWYRQDPGQGLRLIYYSQIVNDFQKGDIAEGYSVSREKKESFPLTVTSAQKNPTAFYLCASSIAGGPETQYFGPGTRLLVL.

The V call is TRBV5-4, the J call TRBJ1-4; 7 bases fit TRBD1. V lost 0 bases, J lost 8 bases, and 7 bases stayed unmatched. Germline V gene sequence: CDR1 SGHNT, CDR2 YYREEE (reference sequence). The length of the CDR3 is 15 residues. CDR3 residues: CASSLGRQGGEKLFF. Here the CDR3 DNA reads TGTGCCAGCAGCTTGGGGAGACAGGGTGGAGAAAAACTGTTTTTT.

The chain uses TRBV5-4 and TRBJ2-1; 7 nucleotides align to TRBD2. V dropped 4 bases and J dropped 6; count of bases not matched to a gene: 13. Germline V gives CDR1 SGHNT, CDR2 YYREEE (reference sequence). The CDR3 spans 16 residues. The CDR3 DNA reads as TGTGCCAGCAGCCCTGGCGGGGGAGGGCCGGTCAATGAGCAGTTCTTC. Translation: CASSPGGGGPVNEQFF.

This clone was detected once. The chain recombines TRBV19 with TRBJ2-7; 8 bases agree with TRBD1. The germline gives CDR1 LNHDA, CDR2 SQIVND (reference sequence). The trim removed 4 bases at V and 0 bases at J, leaving 8 bases unmatched. The length of the CDR3 is 16 residues. The DNA of the CDR3 is TGTGCCAGTAGTACTCGGGGACAGGATAGCTCCTACGAGCAGTACTTC. Translation gives CASSTRGQDSSYEQYF. Based on the CDR3 plus reference TRBV19 and TRBJ2-7, the full variable domain is DGGITQSPKYLFRKEGQNVTLSCEQNLNHDAMYWYRQDPGQGLRLIYYSQIVNDFQKGDIAEGYSVSREKKESFPLTVTSAQKNPTAFYLCASSTRGQDSSYEQYFGPGTRLTVT.

This chain links TRBV4-3 with TRBJ2-2; possibly TRBD1 or TRBD2 for D (5 bases each). V dropped 1 base and J dropped 4 bases, with 10 bases sitting between them. The CDR3 totals 15 residues. Germline V lookup: CDR1 LGHNA, CDR2 YSLEER. This CDR3 reads CASSQVRGGTGELFF. CDR3 nucleotide sequence: TGCGCCAGCAGCCAAGTTCGGGGCGGCACCGGGGAGCTGTTTTTT.

In its sample, this clone was seen a few times. The genes are TRBV4-2 and TRBJ2-3; D is perhaps TRBD1 (5 bases). Trimming took off 1 base at V and 1 base at J, with 6 bases between the two ends. Germline V gene lookup returns CDR1 LGHNA and CDR2 YNFKEQ. The CDR3 is made up of 14 amino acids. CDR3 region: CASSQVGGTDTQYF. In DNA, the CDR3 is TGTGCCAGCAGCCAAGTAGGGGGCACAGATACGCAGTATTTT.

The chain combines TRBV9 with TRBJ2-1, with 8 positions matching TRBD1. Trimming at V came to 2 bases and at J to 0 bases, leaving 1 base not matched to a gene. The CDR3 extends over 15 amino acids. Germline V CDR1 and CDR2: SGDLS, YYNGEE. CDR3 DNA: TGTGCCAGCAGCGTTACAGGGGGCTCCTACAATGAGCAGTTCTTC. This gives the protein CASSVTGGSYNEQFF.

The chain recombines TRBV19 with TRBJ2-7, with a tentative D call TRBD1 (6 bases). With 3 bases removed from V and 4 bases from J, the gap between germline ends came to 13 bases. The germline V gene encodes CDR1 LNHDA and CDR2 SQIVND (reference sequence). This CDR3 comprises 14 residues. The CDR3 DNA sequence: TGTGCCAGTAGTATGGCAGGGGAGAGGTACGAGCAGTACTTC. It specifies CASSMAGERYEQYF.

The genes are TRBV4-1 and TRBJ2-7; D may be TRBD2 (7 bases). Germline-derived CDR1 and CDR2 are MGHRA and YSYEKL. The CDR3 extends over 15 amino acids. Deletions cut 6 bases from V and 1 base from J, with 16 bases between. CDR3 sequence (DNA): TGCGCCAGCAGAGGGGGGGACGGTCAGTCCTACGAGCAGTACTTC. Protein: CASRGGDGQSYEQYF.

The chain employs TRBV5-4 and TRBJ2-1; 12 bases fit TRBD2. V dropped 4 bases and J dropped 6; count of bases not matched to a gene: 5. Germline V lookup: CDR1 SGHNT, CDR2 YYREEE (reference sequence). This CDR3 is 15 amino acids long. CDR3 DNA sequence: TGTGCCAGCAGCCGGACTAGCGGGAAAGGCAATGAGCAGTTCTTC. Translated: CASSRTSGKGNEQFF.

V gene TRBV7-2 combines with J gene TRBJ2-7; D not certain. Germline V CDR1 and CDR2: SGHTA, FQGNSA. V was clipped by 5 bases and J by 4 bases, with 18 bases between them. This CDR3 has 15 residues. The CDR3 here is CASSPLGQLSYEQYF. CDR3 in DNA: TGTGCCAGCAGCCCTCTCGGCCAGTTAAGTTACGAGCAGTACTTC.

This chain joins TRBV19 and TRBJ1-5; 10 bases fit TRBD1. This CDR3 contains 14 residues. V was pared by 4 bases and J by 5 bases, with 2 bases of the junction left unmatched. Germline CDR1 is LNHDA and CDR2 is SQIVND (reference sequence). The CDR3 region has the DNA TGTGCCAGTAGTAACGGACAGGGGGATCAGCCCCAGCATTTT. This gives the protein CASSNGQGDQPQHF.

V and J are TRBV6-1 and TRBJ2-5; D gene ambiguous. V was cut by 7 bases and J by 4 bases, with 7 bases left in between. The CDR3 totals 11 residues. The germline CDR1 and CDR2 sequences are MNHNS and SASEGT. CDR3 in amino acids: CASTVIETQYF. Here the CDR3 DNA reads TGTGCCAGCACTGTAATAGAGACCCAGTACTTC.

The chain carries TRBV5-4 and TRBJ2-1, with D tentatively TRBD1 or TRBD2 (5 bases each). Germline assignment: CDR1 SGHNT and CDR2 YYREEE (reference sequence). With 4 bases removed from V and 6 bases from J, the gap between germline ends came to 17 bases. The CDR3 loop spans 15 amino acids. The CDR3 sequence is CASSGSGPVFNEQFF. CDR3 bases: TGTGCCAGCAGCGGATCGGGACCCGTGTTCAATGAGCAGTTCTTC.

This chain joins TRBV27 and TRBJ1-5, with 9 bases matching TRBD1. Germline V gene lookup returns CDR1 MNHEY and CDR2 SMNVEV (reference sequence). The CDR3 runs to 16 residues. The trim removed 2 bases at V and 6 bases at J, leaving 8 bases unmatched. The CDR3, as DNA: TGTGCCAGCAGTTTAACGGGACAGGGTGACGGTCAGCCCCAGCATTTT. The encoded protein is CASSLTGQGDGQPQHF.

V is TRBV5-4 and J is TRBJ2-4; 9 nucleotides align to TRBD2. Germline loops: CDR1 SGHNT, CDR2 YYREEE (reference sequence). Trimming took 4 bases from V and 8 from J; bases not matched to a gene: 19. The CDR3 length is 18 residues. The CDR3 DNA follows: TGTGCCAGCAGCCATAACCCCCTCGGCGGGAGGGCCAATTACATTCAGTACTTC. Translated, it gives CASSHNPLGGRANYIQYF. Drawing the rest from reference TRBV5-4 and TRBJ2-4, the complete variable domain is ETGVTQSPTHLIKTRGQQVTLRCSSQSGHNTVSWYQQALGQGPQFIFQYYREEENGRGNFPPRFSGLQFPNYSSELNVNALELDDSALYLCASSHNPLGGRANYIQYFGAGTRLSVL.

The chain combines TRBV29-1 with TRBJ1-4; possibly TRBD1 for D (6 bases). The CDR3 contains 12 residues. CDR1 and CDR2 from the germline V gene are SQVTM and ANQGSEA. The germline V and J ends were trimmed by 6 bases and 7 bases, with 12 bases remaining between them. CDR3 coding DNA: TGCAGCGTCGGAGGGGGAGGTGAAAAACTGTTTTTT. It codes for CSVGGGGEKLFF.

This clone has only a few counts. The chain has TRBV18 and TRBJ2-7; D unclear. This CDR3 spans 14 amino acids. CDR1 and CDR2 from the germline V gene are KGHSH and LQKENI. The V end was cut by 6 bases, the J end by 0 bases, with 12 bases between. CDR3 sequence: CASSPSLLSYEQYF. The CDR3, as DNA: TGTGCCAGCTCCCCGAGTCTGCTCTCCTACGAGCAGTACTTC.

The chain carries TRBV7-9 and TRBJ2-7; 10 nucleotides match TRBD1. Germline lookup yields CDR1 SEHNR and CDR2 FQNEAQ (reference sequence). CDR3 length: 16 amino acids. Losses at the gene ends were 5 bases for V and 2 bases for J; bases not matched to a gene: 9. CDR3 loop: CASSARQGALTYEQYF. The CDR3 DNA reads as TGTGCCAGCAGCGCCAGACAGGGGGCGCTTACCTACGAGCAGTACTTC.

V usage is TRBV11-3 and J usage is TRBJ1-2; D is perhaps TRBD1 (5 bases). The CDR3 is 11 amino acids. The germline V gene has CDR1 SGHNT and CDR2 YENEEA. The ends were cut back, 5 bases at V and 8 bases at J, with 9 bases in the middle. CDR3 sequence (DNA): TGTGCCAGCAGCAGGGGAGGCGGCTACACCTTC. Protein: CASSRGGGYTF.

The V call is TRBV5-1, the J call TRBJ2-3; 8 positions agree with TRBD2. CDR3 length: 17 amino acids. The V gene end was trimmed by 4 bases and the J gene end by 0 bases; junction bases not matched to a gene: 10. Germline-derived CDR1 and CDR2 are SGHRS and YFSETQ. The CDR3 nucleotides are TGCGCCAGCAGCCCGCTACTTAGCGGGGCTAGCACAGATACGCAGTATTTT. It encodes CASSPLLSGASTDTQYF.

This clone showed up just once. CDR3 sequence (DNA): TGTGCCAGCCGTACCGGGCAGGGAAGATGGTATGGCTACACCTTC. Protein product: CASRTGQGRWYGYTF. This sequence joins TRBV6-5 and TRBJ1-2; possibly TRBD1 for D (5 bases). The CDR3 loop spans 15 amino acids. Germline-derived CDR1 and CDR2 are MNHEY and SVGAGI. Trimming shortened V by 8 bases and J by 5 bases, and 21 bases separated the two germline ends.

This clone occurred once. The chain uses TRBV5-6 and TRBJ2-5; 9 bases are a match to TRBD1. The germline CDR1 and CDR2 sequences are SGHDT and YYEEEE. Trimming removed 1 base from V and 4 bases from J; junction bases left unmatched: 8. The CDR3 has 16 residues. The CDR3 sequence is CASSLTTGGLGETQYF. For the CDR3, the DNA is TGTGCCAGCAGCTTGACGACAGGGGGTTTAGGAGAGACCCAGTACTTC.

The chain carries TRBV6-9 and TRBJ1-1; perhaps TRBD1 as D (6 bases). The V end was cut by 4 bases, the J end by 11 bases, with 23 bases between. The germline V gene encodes CDR1 MNHGY and CDR2 SVAAGI. There are 15 residues in the CDR3. CDR3 loop: CASSSGVGSHGGAFF. CDR3 bases: TGTGCCAGCAGTTCCGGGGTCGGGAGCCACGGGGGCGCTTTCTTT.

V and J are TRBV19 and TRBJ2-7; no clear D gene. V was trimmed by 5 bases and J by 7 bases, leaving 21 bases between them. The length of the CDR3 is 15 residues. Germline CDR1 is LNHDA and CDR2 is SQIVND (reference sequence). Written as DNA, the CDR3 is TGTGCCAGTAGTGAGCGACTCAGCCTGGCTGGGGAGCAGTACTTC. Protein sequence: CASSERLSLAGEQYF.